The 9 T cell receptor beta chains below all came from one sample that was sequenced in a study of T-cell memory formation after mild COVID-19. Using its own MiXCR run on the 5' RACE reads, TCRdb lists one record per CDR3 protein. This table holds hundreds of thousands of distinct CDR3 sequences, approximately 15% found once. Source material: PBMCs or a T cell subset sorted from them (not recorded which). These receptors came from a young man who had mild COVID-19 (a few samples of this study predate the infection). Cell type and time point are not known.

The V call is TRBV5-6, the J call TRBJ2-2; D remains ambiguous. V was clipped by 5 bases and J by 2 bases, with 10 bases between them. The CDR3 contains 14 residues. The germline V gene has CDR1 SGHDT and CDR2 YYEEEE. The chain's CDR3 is CASRLNINTGELFF. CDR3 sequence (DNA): TGTGCCAGCAGATTAAACATCAACACCGGGGAGCTGTTTTTT.

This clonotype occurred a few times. The CDR3 DNA reads as TGTGCCAGCAGCGGGGGACACCGGGGAAGCTCCTACGAGCAGTACGTC. Translation gives CASSGGHRGSSYEQYV. This chain uses TRBV21-1 with TRBJ2-7; the table's D call, TRBD1, has no DNA check behind it. TRBV21-1 is reported as a pseudogene. CDR3 length equals 16 residues.

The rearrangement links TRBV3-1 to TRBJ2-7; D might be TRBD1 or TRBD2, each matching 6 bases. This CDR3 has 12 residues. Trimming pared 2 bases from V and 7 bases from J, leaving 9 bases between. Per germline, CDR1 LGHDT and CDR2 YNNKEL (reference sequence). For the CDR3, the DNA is TGTGCCAGCAGCCAAAGGGGGAGGGAGCAGTACTTC. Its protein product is CASSQRGREQYF.

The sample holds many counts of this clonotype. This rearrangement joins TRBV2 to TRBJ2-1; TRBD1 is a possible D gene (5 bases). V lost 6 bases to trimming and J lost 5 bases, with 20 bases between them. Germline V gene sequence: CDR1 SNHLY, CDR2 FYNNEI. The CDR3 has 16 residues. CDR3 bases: TGTGCCAGCAGGTCCTTTGTCAGGGCAGGGAACAATGAGCAGTTCTTC. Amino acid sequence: CASRSFVRAGNNEQFF.

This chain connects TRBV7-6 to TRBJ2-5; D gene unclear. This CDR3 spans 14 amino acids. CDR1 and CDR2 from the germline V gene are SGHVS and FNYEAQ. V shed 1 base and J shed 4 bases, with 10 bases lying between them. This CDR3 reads CASSLVPGPETQYF. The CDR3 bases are TGTGCCAGCAGCTTAGTGCCCGGGCCAGAGACCCAGTACTTC.

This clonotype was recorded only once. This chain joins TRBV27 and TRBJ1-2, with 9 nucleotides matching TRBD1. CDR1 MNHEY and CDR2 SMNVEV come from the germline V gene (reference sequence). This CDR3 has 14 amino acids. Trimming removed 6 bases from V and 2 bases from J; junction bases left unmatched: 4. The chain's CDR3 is CASRPTGGNYGYTF. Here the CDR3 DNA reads TGTGCCAGCAGACCCACAGGGGGCAACTATGGCTACACCTTC.

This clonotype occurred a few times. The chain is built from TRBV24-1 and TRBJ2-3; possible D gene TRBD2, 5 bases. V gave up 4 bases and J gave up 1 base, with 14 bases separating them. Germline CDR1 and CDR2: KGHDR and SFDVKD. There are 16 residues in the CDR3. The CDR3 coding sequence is TGTGCCACCAGTGACATGACCCCGAGGGGCACAGATACGCAGTATTTT. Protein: CATSDMTPRGTDTQYF.

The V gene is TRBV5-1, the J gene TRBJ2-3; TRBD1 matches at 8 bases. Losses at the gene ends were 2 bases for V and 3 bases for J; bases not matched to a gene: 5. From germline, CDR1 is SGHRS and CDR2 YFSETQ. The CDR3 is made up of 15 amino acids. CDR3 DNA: TGCGCCAGCAGCTTCGACAGGGGTAGGACAGATACGCAGTATTTT. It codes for CASSFDRGRTDTQYF.

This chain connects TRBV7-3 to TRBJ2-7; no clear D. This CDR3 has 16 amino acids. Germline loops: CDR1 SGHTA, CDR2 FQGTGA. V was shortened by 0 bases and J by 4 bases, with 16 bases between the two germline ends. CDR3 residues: CASSLTTFGSRYEQYV. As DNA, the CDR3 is TGTGCCAGCAGCTTAACCACCTTCGGCTCAAGGTACGAGCAGTACGTC.